Below are 29 T cell receptor beta chains sequenced from a single sample in a study of identical twins (dated by TCRdb to 2016 to 2017). The library relied on 5' RACE. The sample was run on an Illumina HiSeq 2000. Through fastp at Q25 and MiXCR, TCRdb rebuilt clones from the public reads, retaining in-frame beta chains. Rows are unified per CDR3 protein, each entry keeping the most common DNA and genes. This sample lists approximately 690,000 distinct CDR3 sequences; around 6% were detected once. Around 1.7% of the sample is in the top ten clones. Sample: naive T cells sorted from blood. The sample's cell subset or site label, in plain terms: cells isolated with a human naive T-cell isolation kit. The receptors derive from a man between 18 and 35 years old in good health.

In its sample, this clonotype was seen a few times. The chain recombines TRBV7-9 with TRBJ2-5; D is undetermined. CDR1 is SEHNR, CDR2 FQNEAQ, per germline (reference sequence). Between the trimmed V and J ends, which lost 4 bases and 5 bases, there was a span of 11 bases. The CDR3 consists of 13 residues. The CDR3 coding sequence is TGTGCCAGCAGCTCAACTCCGAGGGAGACCCAGTACTTC. It translates to CASSSTPRETQYF.

This clonotype was recorded at least ten times. This chain joins TRBV28 and TRBJ2-1, with TRBD2 matching 8 bases. The CDR3 sequence is 15 residues long. Germline V gene sequence: CDR1 MDHEN, CDR2 SYDVKM. With 6 bases clipped from V and 1 base from J, the junction kept 5 bases outside the gene matches. The CDR3 DNA sequence: TGTGCCAGCAGGTCCGGGACTAGGTCCTACAATGAGCAGTTCTTC. Residues: CASRSGTRSYNEQFF.

This clonotype was picked up a small number of times. This chain links TRBV5-1 with TRBJ2-5; 14 nucleotides agree with TRBD2. The CDR3 length is 17 residues. J gave up 5 bases and V 1 base, and 7 bases lay outside the gene matches. Germline loops: CDR1 SGHRS, CDR2 YFSETQ. The CDR3 DNA is TGCGCCAGCAGCTTGATTCTGACTAGCGGGAGGGGGGAGACCCAGTACTTC. Protein product: CASSLILTSGRGETQYF.

This clonotype has at least ten counts. The chain uses TRBV10-3 and TRBJ1-2, with D hard to call. The V gene lost 6 bases and the J gene lost 0 bases, with 14 bases spanning the gap. CDR1 ENHRY and CDR2 SYGVKD come from the germline V gene. This CDR3 is 15 amino acids long. CDR3 sequence: CAIRVLLGANYGYTF. The CDR3 coding sequence is TGTGCCATCAGGGTCCTACTTGGGGCTAACTATGGCTACACCTTC.

Ten or more counts support this clonotype. The chain carries TRBV29-1 and TRBJ1-2; possible D gene TRBD1, 5 bases. The germline V and J ends were trimmed by 4 bases and 7 bases, with 13 bases remaining between them. Germline CDR1 reads SQVTM; CDR2 reads ANQGSEA. The CDR3 is 12 residues long. CDR3 in amino acids: CSVGGGNSGYTF. The CDR3 nucleotides are TGCAGCGTTGGCGGGGGGAACAGTGGCTACACCTTC.

There are many counts of this clonotype. The gene calls are TRBV9 and TRBJ2-2; maybe TRBD1 (5 bases). Germline V lookup: CDR1 SGDLS, CDR2 YYNGEE. The CDR3 spans 12 residues. Trimming left V 3 bases short and J 5 bases short, with 5 bases between. The CDR3, as DNA: TGTGCCAGCAGCGGACAGACCGGGGAGCTGTTTTTT. It yields the protein CASSGQTGELFF.

A word on this clonotype: Germline and junction disagree at one end, which may indicate a read error. The chain joins TRBV5-4 to TRBJ2-2, with D perhaps TRBD2 (6 bases). Germline assignment: CDR1 SGHNT and CDR2 YYREEE (reference sequence). This CDR3 comprises 16 residues. This chain's CDR3 is CASSLVGRENTWELFF. The CDR3 bases are TGTGCCAGCAGCTTGGTTGGACGGGAGAACACCTGGGAGCTGTTTTTT.

This clonotype was recorded at least ten times. The junction differs from germline at one of its ends, possibly a read error. The rearrangement links TRBV5-1 to TRBJ2-5, with 11 positions matching TRBD2. CDR1 and CDR2 from the germline V gene are SGHRS and YFSETQ. The CDR3 has 15 amino acids. The CDR3 reads CASSLSLAGGETQYF. The CDR3 nucleotides read TGTGCCAGCAGTCTTTCTTTAGCGGGAGGGGAGACCCAGTACTTC.

The chain combines TRBV6-1 with TRBJ2-1, with TRBD2 matching 9 bases. This CDR3 has 14 amino acids. Per germline, CDR1 MNHNS and CDR2 SASEGT. V shed 6 bases and J 6 bases; nucleotides not matched to a gene: 6. The CDR3 DNA sequence: TGTGCCAGCAGCGCCGGGACTAGCATCAATGAGCAGTTCTTC. This encodes CASSAGTSINEQFF.

Here the CDR3 reads CASSQDSRQTQSTFF. CDR3 coding DNA: TGTGCCAGCAGCCAAGATTCGAGACAGACCCAGAGCACGTTCTTC. The chain joins TRBV3-1 to TRBJ2-1; weak D call: TRBD1 (5 bases). The V and J ends lost 0 bases and 15 bases respectively, with 21 bases between them. The CDR3 totals 15 residues. Germline V CDR1 and CDR2: LGHDT, YNNKEL (reference sequence).

This clonotype has a handful of counts. This chain links TRBV7-7 with TRBJ2-1; 7 bases line up with TRBD2. The germline gives CDR1 SSHAT, CDR2 FNYEAQ (reference sequence). The trim removed 1 base at V and 10 bases at J, leaving 13 bases unmatched. This CDR3 region has 16 residues. The CDR3 DNA reads as TGTGCCAGCAGCTTAGAGGTAGCGGGCAATATCGGGGAGCAGTTCTTC. This encodes CASSLEVAGNIGEQFF.

This clonotype occurred many times. J is TRBJ2-1 and V is TRBV12-3 or TRBV12-4; D uncertain. Trimming removed 3 bases from V and 3 bases from J, with 6 bases in between. The CDR3 length is 13 residues. The CDR3 DNA reads as TGTGCCAGCAGTTTTCGGGTCTACAATGAGCAGTTCTTC. This encodes CASSFRVYNEQFF.

This chain joins TRBV7-2 and TRBJ2-2; 7 nucleotides align to TRBD2. The CDR3 sequence is 16 residues long. Germline V gene data show CDR1 as SGHTA and CDR2 as FQGNSA. V lost 1 base to trimming and J lost 4 bases; unmatched junction nucleotides: 6. CDR3 in amino acids: CASSLELAATTGELFF. The CDR3 DNA is TGTGCCAGCAGCTTAGAGCTAGCGGCAACCACCGGGGAGCTGTTTTTT.

This clonotype was recorded a few times. One junction end does not reproduce the germline sequence, and a read error may be involved. V is TRBV11-2 and J is TRBJ2-1; D is unresolved. The germline V gene encodes CDR1 SGHAT and CDR2 FQNNGV. The CDR3 has 11 residues. DNA of the CDR3: TGTGCCAGCAGCTTAGTGGCTAGTCAGGTCTTC. Its protein is CASSLVASQVF.

This clonotype occurred many times. The V and J genes are TRBV11-2 and TRBJ2-3; D is possibly TRBD1 (5 bases). The CDR3 sequence is 16 residues long. Germline loops: CDR1 SGHAT, CDR2 FQNNGV. Trimming removed 4 bases from V and 3 bases from J, with 17 bases in between. The CDR3, as DNA: TGTGCCAGCAGCTCTGGCGCCAACCGACAGACAGATACGCAGTATTTT. Translating it yields CASSSGANRQTDTQYF.

This clonotype turned up a few times. V usage is TRBV12-3 or TRBV12-4 and J usage is TRBJ1-5, with TRBD1 as a possible D gene (5 bases). V lost 3 bases and J 3 bases, leaving 9 bases between the germline ends. The CDR3 covers 14 residues. The CDR3 region is CASSFSGTNQPQHF. For the CDR3, the DNA is TGTGCCAGCAGTTTCTCGGGGACCAATCAGCCCCAGCATTTT.

This clonotype was detected only a few times. As DNA, the CDR3 is TGTGCCAGCAGCCAGGGTTCGACCTACGAGCAGTACGTC. It specifies CASSQGSTYEQYV. The rearrangement uses TRBV5-6 and TRBJ2-7, with D possibly being TRBD1 (5 bases). The CDR3 spans 13 residues. Deletions cut 4 bases from V and 2 bases from J, with 10 bases between. Germline lookup yields CDR1 SGHDT and CDR2 YYEEEE.

The V and J genes are TRBV5-5 and TRBJ2-7; D is uncertain. Germline lookup yields CDR1 SGHKS and CDR2 YYEKEE (reference sequence). Trimming shortened V by 1 base and J by 4 bases, and 12 bases separated the two germline ends. The CDR3 is 14 residues long. The CDR3 spells CASSLITDLYEQYF. The CDR3 bases are TGTGCCAGCAGCTTGATCACAGACCTGTACGAGCAGTACTTC.

V gene TRBV6-5 combines with J gene TRBJ2-2; 8 bases match TRBD1. The CDR3 spans 18 residues. Germline V lookup: CDR1 MNHEY, CDR2 SVGAGI. V was clipped by 2 bases and J by 3 bases; unmatched bases: 11. The CDR3 sequence: CASSYRGQALPYTGELFF. Here the CDR3 DNA reads TGTGCCAGCAGTTACCGGGGACAGGCCCTACCTTACACCGGGGAGCTGTTTTTT.

The table lists this clonotype with many counts. The chain carries TRBV15 and TRBJ2-5; 7 nucleotides match TRBD1. Germline CDR1 reads LNHNV; CDR2 reads YYDKDF (reference sequence). This CDR3 is built from 13 residues. Trimming cost V 6 bases and J 2 bases; bases outside gene matches: 3. The CDR3 sequence: CATRDRVQETQYF. CDR3 DNA: TGTGCCACCAGAGACAGGGTTCAAGAGACCCAGTACTTC.

This clonotype was seen a handful of times. V is TRBV29-1 and J is TRBJ2-7; no reliable D call. CDR1 and CDR2 from the germline V gene are SQVTM and ANQGSEA. V was trimmed by 4 bases and J by 4 bases, leaving 8 bases between them. This CDR3 spans 11 amino acids. In DNA form, the CDR3 reads TGCAGCGTTGTGGCTGGGTACGAGCAGTACGTC. Translation gives CSVVAGYEQYV.

In this sample, this clonotype turned up a few times. The chain recombines TRBV7-6 with TRBJ1-5; possible D gene TRBD1, 5 bases. This CDR3 spans 14 amino acids. Germline V gene sequence: CDR1 SGHVS, CDR2 FNYEAQ. V lost 2 bases and J lost 3, with 8 bases in between. The CDR3 here is CASSLMGDNQPQHF. The CDR3 DNA reads TGTGCCAGCAGCTTAATGGGGGACAATCAGCCCCAGCATTTT.

This clonotype showed up just a few times. The chain joins TRBV5-1 to TRBJ2-1, with a tentative D call TRBD2 (5 bases). V was shortened by 2 bases and J by 5 bases, with 8 bases between the two germline ends. The CDR3 length is 13 residues. Germline V CDR1 and CDR2: SGHRS, YFSETQ. CDR3 sequence reads: CASSFFSDNEQFF. DNA for the CDR3: TGCGCCAGCAGCTTTTTTAGCGACAATGAGCAGTTCTTC.

V is TRBV6-2 or TRBV6-3 and J is TRBJ2-7; TRBD2 matches 7 bases. The CDR3 length is 13 residues. The germline V gene has CDR1 MNHEY and CDR2 SVGEGT. V was pared by 8 bases and J by 3 bases, with 7 bases of the junction left unmatched. The CDR3 loop reads CASSLAQDYEQYF. The CDR3 DNA sequence: TGTGCCAGCTCACTAGCGCAAGACTACGAGCAGTACTTC.

This clonotype was found many times. A read error is possible here, since a much larger clone lies one base away. The V gene is TRBV12-3 or TRBV12-4, the J gene TRBJ2-1; D is unclear. V lost 3 bases and J lost 7, with 4 bases in between. This CDR3 has 11 amino acids. The CDR3 DNA reads TGTGCCAGCAGTTTGTGGAATGAGCAGTTCTTC. It codes for CASSLWNEQFF.

This clonotype has a count of ten or more. CDR3 protein: CASSSTSEQYF. Here the CDR3 DNA reads TGTGCCAGCAGTTCGACTAGCGAGCAGTACTTC. The V and J genes are TRBV27 and TRBJ2-7; D might be TRBD2 (6 bases). The CDR3 contains 11 residues. CDR1 and CDR2 from the germline V gene are MNHEY and SMNVEV (reference sequence). Trimming took 4 bases from V and 6 from J, leaving 7 bases between them.

In its sample, this clonotype was seen a few times. J is TRBJ2-7 and V is TRBV20-1; TRBD2 matches 9 bases. The CDR3 is 13 amino acids. V lost 6 bases and J lost 1; bases outside the gene matches: 4. Germline assignment: CDR1 DFQATT and CDR2 SNEGSKA (reference sequence). The CDR3 here is CSAAGLASYEQYF. The CDR3 coding sequence is TGCAGTGCAGCGGGACTAGCTTCCTACGAGCAGTACTTC.

This clonotype has only a few counts. V is TRBV7-8 and J is TRBJ2-3; possibly TRBD1 for D (6 bases). V lost 5 bases to trimming and J lost 6 bases, with 18 bases between them. Germline loops: CDR1 SGHVS, CDR2 FQNEAQ. The CDR3 consists of 15 residues. The CDR3: CASSRETGTGDTQYF. The CDR3 DNA sequence: TGTGCCAGCAGCCGAGAGACAGGTACCGGGGATACGCAGTATTTT. Full variable domain (remainder filled in from reference TRBV7-8 and TRBJ2-3): GAGVSQSPRYKVAKRGQDVALRCDPISGHVSLFWYQQALGQGPEFLTYFQNEAQLDKSGLPSDRFFAERPEGSVSTLKIQRTQQEDSAVYLCASSRETGTGDTQYFGPGTRLTVL.

This clonotype was detected many times. V is TRBV20-1 and J is TRBJ2-1; TRBD2 matches 12 bases. CDR1 is DFQATT, CDR2 SNEGSKA, per germline (reference sequence). The CDR3 length is 14 residues. V lost 5 bases to trimming and J lost 6 bases; unmatched junction nucleotides: 5. The CDR3 region has the DNA TGCAGTGCTCTCCCTAGCGGGAGGGCCAATGAGCAGTTCTTC. Translation gives CSALPSGRANEQFF.